Below, 3 T cell receptor beta chains from the same sample are listed, as sequenced in a study of T cell responses to AZD1222 COVID-19 vaccine. Data came from immunoSEQ multiplex PCR; TCRdb stores just in-frame clones and leaves some out. The sample includes about 84,000 clones, 80% to 90% of them seen just once. The sample here was peripheral blood, taken 28 days after the second AZD1222 dose. The receptors derive from an adult who received the AZD1222 COVID-19 vaccine.

The CDR3 loop is CASNIRQGSGELFF. CDR3 DNA: TGTGCCAGCAACATTCGACAGGGATCCGGGGAGCTGTTTTTT. The rearrangement links TRBV6-6 to TRBJ2-2; 7 bases agree with TRBD1. Germline CDR1 MNHNY, CDR2 SVGAGI (reference sequence). With V trimmed by 7 bases and J by 6 bases, 8 bases remained unmatched. The CDR3 runs 14 residues.

This rearrangement joins TRBV4-1 to TRBJ2-2, with 7 positions matching TRBD2. The V gene's germline CDR1 is MGHRA and CDR2 YSYEKL. Trimming at V came to 2 bases and at J to 4 bases, leaving 13 bases not matched to a gene. This CDR3 comprises 18 residues. This CDR3 is CASSQMFGGGRGTGELFF. As DNA, the CDR3 is TGCGCCAGCAGCCAAATGTTCGGCGGGGGACGCGGCACCGGGGAGCTGTTTTTT.

This chain links TRBV5-4 with TRBJ1-2, with D maybe TRBD1 (6 bases). Germline CDR1 reads SGHNT; CDR2 reads YYREEE (reference sequence). The CDR3 length is 15 residues. V shed 3 bases and J shed 2 bases, with 14 bases lying between them. The CDR3 spells CASSSGQSYNYGYTF. The CDR3 nucleotides read TGTGCCAGCAGCTCAGGACAGTCCTACAACTATGGCTACACCTTC. The whole variable domain, filled in from reference TRBV5-4 and TRBJ1-2, reads ETGVTQSPTHLIKTRGQQVTLRCSSQSGHNTVSWYQQALGQGPQFIFQYYREEENGRGNFPPRFSGLQFPNYSSELNVNALELDDSALYLCASSSGQSYNYGYTFGSGTRLTVV.